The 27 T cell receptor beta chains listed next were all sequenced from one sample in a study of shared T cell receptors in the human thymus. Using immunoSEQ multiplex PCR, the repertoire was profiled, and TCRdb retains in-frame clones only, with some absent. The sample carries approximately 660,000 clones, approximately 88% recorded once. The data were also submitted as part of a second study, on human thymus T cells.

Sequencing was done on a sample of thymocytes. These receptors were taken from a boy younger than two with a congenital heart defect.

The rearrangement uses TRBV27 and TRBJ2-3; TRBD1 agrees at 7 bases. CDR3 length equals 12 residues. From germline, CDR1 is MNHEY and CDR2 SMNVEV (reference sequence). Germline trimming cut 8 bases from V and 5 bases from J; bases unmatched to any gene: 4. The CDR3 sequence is CASEGAGDTQYF. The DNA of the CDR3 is TGTGCCAGCGAGGGGGCGGGAGATACGCAGTATTTT.

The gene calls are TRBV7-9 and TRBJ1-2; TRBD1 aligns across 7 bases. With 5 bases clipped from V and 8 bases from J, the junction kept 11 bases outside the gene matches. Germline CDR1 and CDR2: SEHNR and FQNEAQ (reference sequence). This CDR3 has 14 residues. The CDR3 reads CASSATTGAGGYTF. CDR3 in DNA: TGTGCCAGCAGCGCAACCACAGGGGCTGGGGGCTACACCTTC.

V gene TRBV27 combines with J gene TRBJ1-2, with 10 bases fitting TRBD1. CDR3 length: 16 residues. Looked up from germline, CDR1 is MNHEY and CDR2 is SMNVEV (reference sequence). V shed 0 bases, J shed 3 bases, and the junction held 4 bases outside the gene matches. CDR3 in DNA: TGTGCCAGCAGTTTATCTGGGGACAGGGGAGACTATGGCTACACCTTC. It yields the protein CASSLSGDRGDYGYTF.

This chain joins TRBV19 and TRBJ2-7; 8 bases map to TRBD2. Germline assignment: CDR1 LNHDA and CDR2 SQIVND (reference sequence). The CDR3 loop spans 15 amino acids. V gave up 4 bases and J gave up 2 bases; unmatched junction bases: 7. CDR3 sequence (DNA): TGTGCCAGTAGTACGCCGAGCGGGAGAACCTACGAGCAGTACTTC. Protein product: CASSTPSGRTYEQYF.

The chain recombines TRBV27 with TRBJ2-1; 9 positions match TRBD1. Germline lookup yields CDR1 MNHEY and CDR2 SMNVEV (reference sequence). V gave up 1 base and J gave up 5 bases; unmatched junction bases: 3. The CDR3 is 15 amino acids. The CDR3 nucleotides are TGTGCCAGCAGTTTATACAGGACAGGGGACAATGAGCAGTTCTTC. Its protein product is CASSLYRTGDNEQFF.

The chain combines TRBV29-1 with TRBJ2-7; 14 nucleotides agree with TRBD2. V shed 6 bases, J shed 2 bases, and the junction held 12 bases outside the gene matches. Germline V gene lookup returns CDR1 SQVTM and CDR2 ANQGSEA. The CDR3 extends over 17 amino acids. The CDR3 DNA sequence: TGCAGCGTGGGGCCCCGGGGACTAGCGGGAGTTGCCTACGAGCAGTACTTC. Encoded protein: CSVGPRGLAGVAYEQYF.

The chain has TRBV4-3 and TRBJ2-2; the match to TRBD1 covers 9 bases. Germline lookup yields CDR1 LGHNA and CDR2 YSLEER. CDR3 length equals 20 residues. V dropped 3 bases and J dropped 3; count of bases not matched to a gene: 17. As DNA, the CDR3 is TGCGCCAGCAGCCATAAAACTCCGGGACAGGGCTCCAACTACACCGGGGAGCTGTTTTTT. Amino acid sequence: CASSHKTPGQGSNYTGELFF.

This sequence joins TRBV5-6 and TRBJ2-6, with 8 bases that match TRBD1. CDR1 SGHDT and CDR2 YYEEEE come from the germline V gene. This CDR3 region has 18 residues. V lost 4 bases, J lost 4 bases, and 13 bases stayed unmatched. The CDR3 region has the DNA TGTGCCAGCAGCAGACAGGGGCCTCGATTGTGGGGGGCCAACGTCCTGACTTTC. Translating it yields CASSRQGPRLWGANVLTF.

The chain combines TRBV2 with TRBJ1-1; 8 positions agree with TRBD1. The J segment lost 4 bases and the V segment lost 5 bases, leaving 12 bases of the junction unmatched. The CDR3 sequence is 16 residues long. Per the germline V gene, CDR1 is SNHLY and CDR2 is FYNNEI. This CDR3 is CASSLHHRQGITEAFF. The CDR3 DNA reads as TGTGCCAGCAGTCTCCATCACCGACAGGGGATCACTGAAGCTTTCTTT.

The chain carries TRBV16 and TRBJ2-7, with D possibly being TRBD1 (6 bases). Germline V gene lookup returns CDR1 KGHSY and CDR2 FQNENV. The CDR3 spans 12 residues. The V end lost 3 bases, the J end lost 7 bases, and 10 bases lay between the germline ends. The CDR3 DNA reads TGTGCCAGCAGCCACCCCAGGGGTGAGCAGTACTTC. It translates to CASSHPRGEQYF.

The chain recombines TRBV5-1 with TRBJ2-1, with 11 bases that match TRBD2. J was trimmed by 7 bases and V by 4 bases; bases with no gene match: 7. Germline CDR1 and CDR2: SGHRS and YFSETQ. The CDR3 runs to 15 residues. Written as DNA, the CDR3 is TGCGCCAGCAGCGCTCTAGCGGGAGGAGGAAATGAGCAGTTCTTC. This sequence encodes CASSALAGGGNEQFF.

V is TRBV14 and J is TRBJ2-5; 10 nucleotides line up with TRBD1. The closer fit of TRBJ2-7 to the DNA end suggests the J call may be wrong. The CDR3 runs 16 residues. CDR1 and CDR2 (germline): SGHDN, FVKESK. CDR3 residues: CASSRTTGTGDYEQYF. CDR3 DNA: TGTGCCAGCAGCCGAACTACCGGGACAGGGGACTACGAGCAGTACTTC.

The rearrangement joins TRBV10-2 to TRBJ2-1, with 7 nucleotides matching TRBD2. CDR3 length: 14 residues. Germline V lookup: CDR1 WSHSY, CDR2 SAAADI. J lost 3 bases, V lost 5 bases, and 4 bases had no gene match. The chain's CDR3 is CASSREGLYNEQFF. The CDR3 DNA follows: TGCGCCAGCAGTAGGGAGGGCCTCTACAATGAGCAGTTCTTC.

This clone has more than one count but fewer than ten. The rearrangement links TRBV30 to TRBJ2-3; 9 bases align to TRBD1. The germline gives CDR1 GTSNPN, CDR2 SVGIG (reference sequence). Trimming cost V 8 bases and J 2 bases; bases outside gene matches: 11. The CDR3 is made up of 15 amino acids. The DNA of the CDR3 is TGTGCCGGGCAGAGGACAGGGGACTTCACAGATACGCAGTATTTT. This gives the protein CAGQRTGDFTDTQYF.

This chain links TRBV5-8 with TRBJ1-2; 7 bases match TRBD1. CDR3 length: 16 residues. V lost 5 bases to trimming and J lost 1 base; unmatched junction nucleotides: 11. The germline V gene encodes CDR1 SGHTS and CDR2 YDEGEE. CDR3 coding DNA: TGTGCCAGCAGAGACCTAGGAGGGGGCCTTAACTATGGCTACACCTTC. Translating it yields CASRDLGGGLNYGYTF.

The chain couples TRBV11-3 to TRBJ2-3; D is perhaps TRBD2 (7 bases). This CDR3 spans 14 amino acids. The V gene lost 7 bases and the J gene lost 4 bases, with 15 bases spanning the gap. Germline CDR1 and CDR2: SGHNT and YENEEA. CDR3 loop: CASNLQGRADTQYF. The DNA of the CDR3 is TGTGCCAGCAACCTTCAGGGGAGGGCAGATACGCAGTATTTT. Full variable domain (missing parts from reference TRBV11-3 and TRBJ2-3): EAGVVQSPRYKIIEKKQPVAFWCNPISGHNTLYWYLQNLGQGPELLIRYENEEAVDDSQLPKDRFSAERLKGVDSTLKIQPAELGDSAVYLCASNLQGRADTQYFGPGTRLTVL.

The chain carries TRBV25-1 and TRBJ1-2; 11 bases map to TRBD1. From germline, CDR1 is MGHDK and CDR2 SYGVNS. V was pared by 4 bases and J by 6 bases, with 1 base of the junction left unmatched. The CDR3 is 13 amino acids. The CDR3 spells CASSGTGGNGYTF. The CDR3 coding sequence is TGTGCCAGCAGTGGGACAGGGGGCAATGGCTACACCTTC.

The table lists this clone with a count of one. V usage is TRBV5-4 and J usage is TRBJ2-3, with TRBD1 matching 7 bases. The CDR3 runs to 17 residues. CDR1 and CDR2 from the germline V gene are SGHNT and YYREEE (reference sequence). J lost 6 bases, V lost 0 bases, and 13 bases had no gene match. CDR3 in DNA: TGTGCCAGCAGCTTGGGGCCTGACAGGGTTAGGTCGGATACGCAGTATTTT. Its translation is CASSLGPDRVRSDTQYF.

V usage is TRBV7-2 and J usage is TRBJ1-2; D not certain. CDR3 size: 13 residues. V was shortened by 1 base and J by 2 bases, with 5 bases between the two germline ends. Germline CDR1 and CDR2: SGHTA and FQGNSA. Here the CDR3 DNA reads TGTGCCAGCAGCTTAGGACAAAACTATGGCTACACCTTC. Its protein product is CASSLGQNYGYTF.

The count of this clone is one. CDR3: CSADTTAFF. The CDR3 nucleotides read TGCAGCGCCGATACGACTGCTTTCTTT. The rearrangement uses TRBV29-1 and TRBJ1-1; D unclear. The CDR3 is 9 amino acids. Germline values: CDR1 SQVTM, CDR2 ANQGSEA. Trimming shortened V by 7 bases and J by 11 bases, and 11 bases separated the two germline ends.

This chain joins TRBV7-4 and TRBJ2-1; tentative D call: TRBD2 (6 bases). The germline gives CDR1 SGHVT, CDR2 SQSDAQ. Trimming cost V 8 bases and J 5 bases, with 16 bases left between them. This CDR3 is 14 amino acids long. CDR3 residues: CASRLDGRNNEQFF. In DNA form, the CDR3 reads TGTGCCAGCCGATTAGATGGGAGGAACAATGAGCAGTTCTTC.

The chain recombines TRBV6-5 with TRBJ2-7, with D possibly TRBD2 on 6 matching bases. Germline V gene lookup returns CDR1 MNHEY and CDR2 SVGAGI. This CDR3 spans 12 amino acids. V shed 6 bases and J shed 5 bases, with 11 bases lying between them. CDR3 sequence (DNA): TGTGCCAGCAGGGGAGGAAGGGACGAGCAGTACTTC. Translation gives CASRGGRDEQYF.

CDR3 bases: TGCGCCAGCAGTTTTAGGGGGCAGGGGGGTGAAAAACTGTTTTTT. As protein: CASSFRGQGGEKLFF. This chain connects TRBV4-3 to TRBJ1-4; 7 bases map to TRBD1. Germline CDR1 and CDR2: LGHNA and YSLEER. The CDR3 consists of 15 residues. The V and J ends lost 6 bases and 7 bases, in that order; junction bases with no gene match: 11.

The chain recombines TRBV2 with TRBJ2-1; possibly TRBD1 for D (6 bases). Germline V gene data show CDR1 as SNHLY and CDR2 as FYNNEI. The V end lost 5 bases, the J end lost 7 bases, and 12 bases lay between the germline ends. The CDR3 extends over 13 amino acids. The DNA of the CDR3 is TGTGCCAGCAGTCTAGGGGGAGAGAATGAGCAGTTCTTC. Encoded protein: CASSLGGENEQFF. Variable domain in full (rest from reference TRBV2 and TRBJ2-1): EPEVTQTPSHQVTQMGQEVILRCVPISNHLYFYWYRQILGQKVEFLVSFYNNEISEKSEIFDDQFSVERPDGSNFTLKIRSTKLEDSAMYFCASSLGGENEQFFGPGTRLTVL.

CDR3 protein: CASSQEDRGRGTDTQYF. The CDR3 DNA is TGTGCCAGCAGCCAGGAAGACAGGGGCCGGGGTACAGATACGCAGTATTTT. J is TRBJ2-3 and V is TRBV14, with 8 bases that match TRBD1. Trimming removed 3 bases from V and 3 bases from J; junction bases left unmatched: 11. The CDR3 covers 17 residues. Germline CDR1 and CDR2: SGHDN and FVKESK.

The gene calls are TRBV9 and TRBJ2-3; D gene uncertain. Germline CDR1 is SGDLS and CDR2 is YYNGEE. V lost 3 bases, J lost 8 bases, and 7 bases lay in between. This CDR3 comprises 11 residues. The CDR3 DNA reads TGTGCCAGCAGCGCCCCCGGTACGCAGTATTTT. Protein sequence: CASSAPGTQYF.

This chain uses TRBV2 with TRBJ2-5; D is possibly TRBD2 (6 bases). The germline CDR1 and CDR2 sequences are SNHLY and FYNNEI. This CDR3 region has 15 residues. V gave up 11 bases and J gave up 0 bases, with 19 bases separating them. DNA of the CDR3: TGTGCCCCCCCCCGACGGCGGGGCCACCAAGAGACCCAGTACTTC. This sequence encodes CAPPRRRGHQETQYF.